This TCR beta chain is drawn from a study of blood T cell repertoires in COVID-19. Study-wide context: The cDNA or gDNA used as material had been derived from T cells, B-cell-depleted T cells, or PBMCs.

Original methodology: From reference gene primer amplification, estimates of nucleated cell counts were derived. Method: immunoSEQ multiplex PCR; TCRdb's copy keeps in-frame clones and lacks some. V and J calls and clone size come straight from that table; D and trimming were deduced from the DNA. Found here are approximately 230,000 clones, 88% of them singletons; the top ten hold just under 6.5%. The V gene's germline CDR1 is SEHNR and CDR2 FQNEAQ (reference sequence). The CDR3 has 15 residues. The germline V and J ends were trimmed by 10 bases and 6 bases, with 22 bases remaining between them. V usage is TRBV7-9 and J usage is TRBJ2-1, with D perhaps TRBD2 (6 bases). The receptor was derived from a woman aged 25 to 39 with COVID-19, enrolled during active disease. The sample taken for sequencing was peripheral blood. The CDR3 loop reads CANSGESRGGNEQFF. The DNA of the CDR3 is TGTGCCAACTCCGGGGAGTCTAGGGGAGGCAATGAGCAGTTCTTC.